This note documents a single T cell receptor beta chain sequence. This entry comes from a study of blood T cell repertoires in COVID-19. Study at large: T cells, B-cell-depleted T cells, or PBMCs provided the cDNA or gDNA that served as material.

The table came from immunoSEQ multiplex PCR; TCRdb's copy has only in-frame clones and leaves some out. The sample lists around 100,000 clones; roughly 90% were seen once. V lost 2 bases, J lost 9 bases, and 8 bases stayed unmatched. Germline loops: CDR1 SGHRS, CDR2 YFSETQ. The CDR3 spans 15 residues. Sequencing was performed on peripheral blood. The sequence derives from a woman aged 55-70 years with acute or convalescent COVID-19. The chain couples TRBV5-1 to TRBJ2-1; 10 nucleotides align to TRBD2. This chain's CDR3 is CASSLGLAGVGEQFF. Here the CDR3 DNA reads TGCGCCAGCAGCTTAGGGCTAGCGGGAGTAGGTGAGCAGTTCTTC.